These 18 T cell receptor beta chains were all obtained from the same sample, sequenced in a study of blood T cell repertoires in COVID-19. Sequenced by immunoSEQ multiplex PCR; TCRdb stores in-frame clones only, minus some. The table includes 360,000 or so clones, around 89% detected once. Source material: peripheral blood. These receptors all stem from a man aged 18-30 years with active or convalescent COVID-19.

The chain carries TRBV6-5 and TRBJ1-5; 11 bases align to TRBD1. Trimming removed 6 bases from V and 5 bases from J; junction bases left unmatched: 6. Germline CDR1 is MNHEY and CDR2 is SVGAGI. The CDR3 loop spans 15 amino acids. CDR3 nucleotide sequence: TGTGCCAGCAGGCGGGACAGGGGGGGGGATCAGCCCCAGCATTTT. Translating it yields CASRRDRGGDQPQHF.

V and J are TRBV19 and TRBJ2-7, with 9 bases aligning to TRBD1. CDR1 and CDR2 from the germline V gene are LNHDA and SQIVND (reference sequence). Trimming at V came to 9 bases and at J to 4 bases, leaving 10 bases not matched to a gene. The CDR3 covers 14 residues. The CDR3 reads CASKSGQGPYEQYF. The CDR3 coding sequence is TGTGCCAGCAAATCGGGACAGGGCCCGTACGAGCAGTACTTC.

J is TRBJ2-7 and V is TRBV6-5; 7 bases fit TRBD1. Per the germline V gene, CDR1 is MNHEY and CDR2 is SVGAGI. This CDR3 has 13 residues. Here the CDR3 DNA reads TGTGGCGCGACAGGGATGGGCCCCTACGAGCAGTACTTC. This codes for CGATGMGPYEQYF.

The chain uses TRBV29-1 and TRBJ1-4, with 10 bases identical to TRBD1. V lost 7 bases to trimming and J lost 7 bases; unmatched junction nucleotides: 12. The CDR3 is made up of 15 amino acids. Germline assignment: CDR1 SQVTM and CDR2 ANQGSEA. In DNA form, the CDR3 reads TGCAGCGCGGGACAGGGGTCCCCACTCGGTGAAAAACTGTTTTTT. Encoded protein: CSAGQGSPLGEKLFF.

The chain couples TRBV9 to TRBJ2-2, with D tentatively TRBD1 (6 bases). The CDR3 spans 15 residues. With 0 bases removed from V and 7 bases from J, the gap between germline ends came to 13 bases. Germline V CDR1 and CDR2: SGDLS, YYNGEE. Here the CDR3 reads CASSVGRGTIGELFF. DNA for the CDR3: TGTGCCAGCAGCGTAGGCAGGGGAACTATCGGGGAGCTGTTTTTT.

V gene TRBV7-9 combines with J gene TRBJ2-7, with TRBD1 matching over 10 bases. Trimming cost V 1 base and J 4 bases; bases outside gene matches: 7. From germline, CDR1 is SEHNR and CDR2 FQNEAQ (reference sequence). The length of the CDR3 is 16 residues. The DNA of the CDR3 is TGTGCCAGCAGCTTAGTCGGGACAGGGGTAGGGTACGAGCAGTACTTC. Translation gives CASSLVGTGVGYEQYF.

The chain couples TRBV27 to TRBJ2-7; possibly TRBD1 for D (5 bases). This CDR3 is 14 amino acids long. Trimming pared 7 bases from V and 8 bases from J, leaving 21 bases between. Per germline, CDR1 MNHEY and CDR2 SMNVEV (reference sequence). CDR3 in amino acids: CASTPTPGWFQQYF. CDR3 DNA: TGTGCCAGCACCCCCACCCCAGGGTGGTTTCAGCAGTACTTC.

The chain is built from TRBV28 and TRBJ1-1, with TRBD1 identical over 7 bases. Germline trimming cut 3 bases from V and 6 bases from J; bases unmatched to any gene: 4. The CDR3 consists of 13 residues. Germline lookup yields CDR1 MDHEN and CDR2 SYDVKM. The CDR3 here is CASSLQGVAEAFF. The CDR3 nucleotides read TGTGCCAGCAGTTTGCAGGGGGTGGCTGAAGCTTTCTTT.

CDR3 amino acids: CATSIAGMPGEQYF. For the CDR3, the DNA is TGTGCCACCAGCATTGCCGGGATGCCGGGGGAGCAGTACTTC. The chain carries TRBV15 and TRBJ2-7; perhaps TRBD2 as D (5 bases). Germline CDR1 reads LNHNV; CDR2 reads YYDKDF (reference sequence). This CDR3 is built from 14 residues. Deletions cut 4 bases from V and 7 bases from J, with 17 bases between. Based on the CDR3 plus reference TRBV15 and TRBJ2-7, the full variable domain is DAMVIQNPRYQVTQFGKPVTLSCSQTLNHNVMYWYQQKSSQAPKLLFHYYDKDFNNEADTPDNFQSRRPNTSFCFLDIRSPGLGDTAMYLCATSIAGMPGEQYFGPGTRLTVT.

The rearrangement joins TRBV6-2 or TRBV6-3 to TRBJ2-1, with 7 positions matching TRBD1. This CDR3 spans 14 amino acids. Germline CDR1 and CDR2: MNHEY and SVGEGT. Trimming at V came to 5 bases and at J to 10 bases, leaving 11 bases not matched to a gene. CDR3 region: CASSPGTVWWEQFF. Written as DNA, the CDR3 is TGTGCCAGCAGTCCAGGGACAGTATGGTGGGAGCAGTTCTTC.

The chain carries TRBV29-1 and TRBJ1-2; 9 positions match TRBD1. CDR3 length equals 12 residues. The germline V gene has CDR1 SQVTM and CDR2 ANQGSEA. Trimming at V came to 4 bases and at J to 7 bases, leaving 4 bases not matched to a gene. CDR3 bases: TGCAGCGTTGGGGACAGGGATGCTGGCTACACCTTC. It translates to CSVGDRDAGYTF.

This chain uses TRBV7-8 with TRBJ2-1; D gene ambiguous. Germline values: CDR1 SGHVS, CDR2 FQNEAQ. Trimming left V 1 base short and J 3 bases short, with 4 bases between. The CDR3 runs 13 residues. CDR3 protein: CASSLVNYNEQFF. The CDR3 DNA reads TGTGCCAGCAGCTTAGTTAACTACAATGAGCAGTTCTTC.

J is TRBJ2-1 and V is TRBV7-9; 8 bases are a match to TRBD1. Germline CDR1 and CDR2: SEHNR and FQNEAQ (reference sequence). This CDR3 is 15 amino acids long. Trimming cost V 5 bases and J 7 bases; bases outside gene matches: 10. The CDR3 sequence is CASSPRTGIGNEQFF. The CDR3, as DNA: TGTGCCAGCAGCCCACGGACAGGGATAGGAAATGAGCAGTTCTTC.

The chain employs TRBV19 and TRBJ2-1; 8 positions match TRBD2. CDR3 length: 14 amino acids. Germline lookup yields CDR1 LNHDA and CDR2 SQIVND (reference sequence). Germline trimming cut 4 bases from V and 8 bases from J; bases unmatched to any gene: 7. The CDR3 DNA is TGTGCCAGTAGTAAGCGAGCGGGAGAGCATGAGCAGTTCTTC. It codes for CASSKRAGEHEQFF.

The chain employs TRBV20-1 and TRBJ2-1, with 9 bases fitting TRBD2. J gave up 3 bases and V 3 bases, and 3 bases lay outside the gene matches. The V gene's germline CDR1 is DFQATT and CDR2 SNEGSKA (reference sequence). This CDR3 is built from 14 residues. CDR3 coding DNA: TGCAGTGCTAGTAATAGCGGGAGCTACAATGAGCAGTTCTTC. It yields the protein CSASNSGSYNEQFF.

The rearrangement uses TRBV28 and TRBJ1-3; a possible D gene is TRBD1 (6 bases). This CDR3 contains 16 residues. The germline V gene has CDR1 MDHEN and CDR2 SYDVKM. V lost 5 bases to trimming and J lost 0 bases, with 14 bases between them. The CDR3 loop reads CASSPHRVNSGNTIYF. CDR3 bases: TGTGCCAGCAGTCCGCACAGGGTAAACTCTGGAAACACCATATATTTT. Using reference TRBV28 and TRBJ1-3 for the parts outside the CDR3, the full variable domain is DVKVTQSSRYLVKRTGEKVFLECVQDMDHENMFWYRQDPGLGLRLIYFSYDVKMKEKGDIPEGYSVSREKKERFSLILESASTNQTSMYLCASSPHRVNSGNTIYFGEGSWLTVV.

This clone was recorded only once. The chain's CDR3 is CASSPPGQPQHF. The CDR3 nucleotides are TGTGCCAGCAGTCCCCCCGGTCAGCCCCAGCATTTT. The rearrangement uses TRBV6-5 and TRBJ1-5, with unresolved D. CDR1 MNHEY and CDR2 SVGAGI come from the germline V gene. There are 12 residues in the CDR3. The germline V and J ends were trimmed by 5 bases and 6 bases, with 8 bases remaining between them.

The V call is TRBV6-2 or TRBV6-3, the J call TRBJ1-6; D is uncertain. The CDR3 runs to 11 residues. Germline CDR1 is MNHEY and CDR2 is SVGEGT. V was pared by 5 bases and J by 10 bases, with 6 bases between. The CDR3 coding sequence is TGTGCCAGCAGTACGGGGTCACCCCTCCACTTT. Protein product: CASSTGSPLHF.